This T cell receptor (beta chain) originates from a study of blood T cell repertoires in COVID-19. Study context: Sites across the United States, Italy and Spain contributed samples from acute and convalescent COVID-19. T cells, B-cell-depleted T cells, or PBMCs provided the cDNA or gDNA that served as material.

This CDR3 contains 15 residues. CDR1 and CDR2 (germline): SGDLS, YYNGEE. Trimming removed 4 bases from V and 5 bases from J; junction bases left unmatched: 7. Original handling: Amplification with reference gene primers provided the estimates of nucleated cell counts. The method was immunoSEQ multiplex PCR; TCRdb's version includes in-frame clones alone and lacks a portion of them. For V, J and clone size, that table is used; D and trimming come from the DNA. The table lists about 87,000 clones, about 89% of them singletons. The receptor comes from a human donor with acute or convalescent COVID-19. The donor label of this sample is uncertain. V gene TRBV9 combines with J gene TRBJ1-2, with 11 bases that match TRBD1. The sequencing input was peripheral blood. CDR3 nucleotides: TGTGCCAGCAGCCCATTTGGGACAGGGGGTTATGGCTACACCTTC. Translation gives CASSPFGTGGYGYTF. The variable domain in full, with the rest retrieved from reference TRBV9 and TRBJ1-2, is DSGVTQTPKHLITATGQRVTLRCSPRSGDLSVYWYQQSLDQGLQFLIQYYNGEERAKGNILERFSAQQFPDLHSELNLSSLELGDSALYFCASSPFGTGGYGYTFGSGTRLTVV.